Here is one T cell receptor beta chain with its context. Germline V lookup: CDR1 SGHAT, CDR2 FQNNGV. This CDR3 region has 13 residues. Deletions cut 8 bases from V and 6 bases from J, with 16 bases between. This sample's time point: pre-treatment sample, taken before nivolumab and TIL therapy. Most excised metastases sampled were pleural nodules or supraclavicular lymph nodes. The immunoSEQ assay was v3. Sequencing was performed with immunoSEQ multiplex PCR; in TCRdb, only in-frame clones are kept and a portion is missing. The repertoire consists of around 5,000 clones, with roughly 64% occurring once and the leading ten covering 8.5% to 10%. This entry belongs to a study of TIL therapy for anti-PD-1-resistant metastatic lung cancer.

This chain connects TRBV11-2 to TRBJ1-1; the D gene is possibly TRBD1 (5 bases). The material sequenced was tumor tissue, taken at baseline. The TCR was taken from an older man with non-small cell lung cancer. CDR3 DNA sequence: TGTGCCAGCGGCCCCGCGGGGGGGGCTGAAGCTTTCTTT. Encoded protein: CASGPAGGAEAFF.